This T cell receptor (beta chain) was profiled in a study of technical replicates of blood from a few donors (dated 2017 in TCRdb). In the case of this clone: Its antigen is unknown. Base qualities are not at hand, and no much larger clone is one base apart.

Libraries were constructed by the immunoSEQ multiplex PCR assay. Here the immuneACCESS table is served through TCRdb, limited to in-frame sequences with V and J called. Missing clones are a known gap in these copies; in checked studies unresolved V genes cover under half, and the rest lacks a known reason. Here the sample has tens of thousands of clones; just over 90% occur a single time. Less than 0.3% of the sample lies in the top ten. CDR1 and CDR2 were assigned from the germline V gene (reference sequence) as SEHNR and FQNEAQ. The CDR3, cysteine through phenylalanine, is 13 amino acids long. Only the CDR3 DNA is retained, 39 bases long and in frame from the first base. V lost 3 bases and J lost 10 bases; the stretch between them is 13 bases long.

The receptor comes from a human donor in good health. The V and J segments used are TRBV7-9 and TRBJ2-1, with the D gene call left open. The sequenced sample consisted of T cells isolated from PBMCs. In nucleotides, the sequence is TGTGCCAGCAGCTTCCCCATTAGTTTGGAGCAGTTCTTC. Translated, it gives CASSFPISLEQFF.